This T cell receptor beta chain was captured by sequencing in a study of response to subunit inactivated influenza vaccine. Regarding the study as a whole: After each seasonal influenza vaccination, few new T cells are recruited, the authors suggested.

Germline loops: CDR1 SEHNR, CDR2 FQNEAQ (reference sequence). The trim removed 5 bases at V and 9 bases at J, leaving 7 bases unmatched. This CDR3 contains 14 residues. Concerning this clonotype itself: Its antigen is as yet unknown.

TCRdb recomputed calls from the RT-PCR reads with MiXCR, one row per CDR3 protein. Of about 540,000 distinct CDR3 sequences detected, under 25% appear once; the ten largest clones hold around 2.8%. The same data also contributed to another study, on T cells expressing NK-cell markers. That publication notes: TCR beta libraries carry UMIs added by 5'RACE template switching. Sorted T-cell subsets CD3+CD56+NKG2C+, CD3+CD56+NKG2C- and CD3+CD56-NKG2C+ were TCR beta-sequenced. These clonotypes, the leaders elsewhere, also led the CD3+CD56-NKG2C+ fraction in several donors. What remained unclear was the HCMV specificity of expanded NKG2C+ T cell clones.

This chain joins TRBV7-9 and TRBJ1-6, with 7 positions matching TRBD1. Sample: CD4+ T cells sorted from PBMCs, taken 11 to 12 days after vaccination. The origin of this receptor is a man between 50 and 59 years old who received an inactivated influenza vaccine. The CDR3 DNA is TGTGCCAGCAGCCTAACGGGACAGTTTTCACCCCTCCACTTT. Translating gives CASSLTGQFSPLHF.